This T cell receptor (beta chain) is drawn from a study of PD-1 blockade in mismatch repair-deficient tumors. Assay: immunoSEQ multiplex PCR; the TCRdb copy retains only in-frame clones and omits some. This sample carries over 13,000 clones, just over 85% of them seen once, and the ten largest clones take about an eighth. This sample's time point: identical approximately nine-day culture without peptide (control). Trimming shortened V by 4 bases and J by 0 bases, and 12 bases separated the two germline ends. The germline V gene encodes CDR1 SGHNT and CDR2 YYREEE (reference sequence). The CDR3 spans 15 residues. A remark on this clone: What it binds is unknown.

This sequence was found in an adult with mismatch repair-deficient cancer. Specimen: cells cultured in vitro, collected from a patient treated with pembrolizumab. The chain employs TRBV5-4 and TRBJ2-3; possibly TRBD2 for D (6 bases). Written as DNA, the CDR3 is TGTGCCAGCAGCCTCGGGACTCCTAGCACAGATACGCAGTATTTT. Its protein product is CASSLGTPSTDTQYF.